The sequence of this T cell receptor (beta chain) was determined in a study of blood T cell repertoires in COVID-19. About the study: Collection of acute and convalescent COVID-19 samples took place in the United States, Italy and Spain. PBMCs, B-cell-depleted T cells, or T cells provided the cDNA or gDNA that made up the material.

This CDR3 has 16 amino acids. V lost 5 bases and J lost 4, with 20 bases in between. Germline-derived CDR1 and CDR2 are MNHNY and SVGAGI (reference sequence). In the original workflow: From reference gene primer amplification, estimates of nucleated cell counts were derived. Profiling relied on immunoSEQ multiplex PCR, and the TCRdb table lists in-frame clones only, not all of them. V, J and clone size derive from that table, while D and trimming were established from the DNA sequence. There are under 150,000 clones in the sample; over 75% occur only once, and around 1.5% lies in the top ten. The sequencing sample was made of peripheral blood. The chain is built from TRBV6-6 and TRBJ1-1; perhaps TRBD1 as D (5 bases). This TCR was recovered from a man aged 45-65 years with acute or convalescent COVID-19. The CDR3 DNA is TGTGCCAGCAGTCTTACTCCCGGGGGGAGGGGCACTGAAGCTTTCTTT. This sequence encodes CASSLTPGGRGTEAFF.